The source of this TCR beta chain is a study of blood T cells in healthy people across ages. Concerning this clonotype: Its antigen is unknown.

The second PCR ran about 7 to 12 cycles with a sample-barcoded 5' primer and J-beta primers. TCRdb called the 5' RACE reads again in MiXCR, with one record for every CDR3 protein. The data show approximately 490,000 distinct CDR3 sequences, approximately 25% seen once. Healthy Caucasian individuals from Russia aged about 6 to 100 served as donors. Study findings and constraints: Age showed a roughly linear inverse relationship with TCR beta diversity per million T cells.

Germline lookup yields CDR1 SEHNR and CDR2 FQNEAQ (reference sequence). V was cut by 3 bases and J by 6 bases, with 8 bases left in between. The CDR3 sequence is 12 residues long. The sample also formed part of further work on T cells of mothers and their children. As that study records: Compared with unrelated pairs, related mother-child pairs had slightly higher, non-significant overlap.

Sequencing input: blood. The origin of this receptor is a boy younger than 18 in good health. This chain uses TRBV7-9 with TRBJ1-2, with no clear D. CDR3 sequence: CASSFSRDGYTF. CDR3 bases: TGTGCCAGCAGCTTTAGTAGGGATGGCTACACCTTC.